The present TCR beta chain was sequenced within a study of T cells in Graves' hyperthyroidism and ophthalmopathy. Study-wide context: The blood sample was taken at first diagnosis, before treatment began. Points from the study as a whole: Ophthalmopathy prediction by the model preceded onset by a median about 6.8 months. Ophthalmopathy was told apart from stable hyperthyroidism by a 13 V-J model.

The V segment lost 4 bases and the J segment 5 bases; nucleotides outside the gene matches: 7. There are 15 residues in the CDR3. The germline CDR1 and CDR2 sequences are ENHRY and SYGVKD. From RNA transcripts, TCR beta CDR3 regions were amplified. When the TCR CDR3 underwent first-round RT-PCR, the HTBI primer set was used. TCRdb passed the multiplex PCR reads through MiXCR, listing each CDR3 protein once. The table has 200,000 to 300,000 distinct CDR3 sequences, around 15% seen once; the top ten hold around 26%. Patients with uncontrolled infections, other autoimmune diseases, pregnancy or lactation were excluded. The sample holds many counts of this clonotype. Its target is unknown.

The V gene is TRBV10-3, the J gene TRBJ1-1; 10 nucleotides agree with TRBD1. Sequencing was carried out using blood. This clonotype was sampled from a woman under 30 with Graves' ophthalmopathy. The CDR3 DNA sequence: TGTGCCATCAGTGGGGAGGACAGGGGGTCGACTGAAGCTTTCTTT. As protein: CAISGEDRGSTEAFF.